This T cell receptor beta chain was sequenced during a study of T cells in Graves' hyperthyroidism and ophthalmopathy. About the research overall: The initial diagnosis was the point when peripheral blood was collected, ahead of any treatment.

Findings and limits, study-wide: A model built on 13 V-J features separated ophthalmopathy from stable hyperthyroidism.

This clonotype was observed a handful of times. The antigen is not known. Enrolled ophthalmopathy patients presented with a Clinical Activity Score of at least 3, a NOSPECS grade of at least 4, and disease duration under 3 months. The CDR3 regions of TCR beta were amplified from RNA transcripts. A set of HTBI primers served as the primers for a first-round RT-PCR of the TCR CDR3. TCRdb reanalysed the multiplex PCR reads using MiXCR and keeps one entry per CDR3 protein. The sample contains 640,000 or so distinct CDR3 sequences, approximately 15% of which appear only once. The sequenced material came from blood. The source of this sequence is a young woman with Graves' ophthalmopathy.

This CDR3 reads CASSVRPGQGVSYNEQFF. The DNA of the CDR3 is TGTGCCAGCAGCGTCCGTCCGGGACAGGGGGTCTCCTACAATGAGCAGTTCTTC. The rearrangement uses TRBV6-1 and TRBJ2-1, with 11 bases fitting TRBD1. V was pared by 6 bases and J by 0 bases, with 10 bases of the junction left unmatched. CDR1 and CDR2 (germline): MNHNS, SASEGT. The CDR3 runs 18 residues.